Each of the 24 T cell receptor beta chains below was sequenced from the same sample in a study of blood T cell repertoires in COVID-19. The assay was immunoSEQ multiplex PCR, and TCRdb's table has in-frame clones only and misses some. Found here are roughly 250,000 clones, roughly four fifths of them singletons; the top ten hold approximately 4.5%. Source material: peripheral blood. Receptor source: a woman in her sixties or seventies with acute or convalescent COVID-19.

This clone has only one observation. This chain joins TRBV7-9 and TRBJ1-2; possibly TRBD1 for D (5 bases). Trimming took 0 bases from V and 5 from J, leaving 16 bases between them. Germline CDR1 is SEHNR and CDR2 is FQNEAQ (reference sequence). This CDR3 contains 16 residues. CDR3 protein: CASSLALRPGGYGYTF. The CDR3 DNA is TGTGCCAGCAGCTTAGCTCTAAGGCCCGGGGGGTATGGCTACACCTTC.

CDR3 bases: TGTGCCTGGATTTCGAGCCTTACCACGGGTTCACCCCTCCACTTT. It codes for CAWISSLTTGSPLHF. The chain links TRBV30 to TRBJ1-6; no firm D call. This CDR3 contains 15 residues. The ends were cut back, 4 bases at V and 9 bases at J, with 19 bases in the middle. Per the germline V gene, CDR1 is GTSNPN and CDR2 is SVGIG (reference sequence).

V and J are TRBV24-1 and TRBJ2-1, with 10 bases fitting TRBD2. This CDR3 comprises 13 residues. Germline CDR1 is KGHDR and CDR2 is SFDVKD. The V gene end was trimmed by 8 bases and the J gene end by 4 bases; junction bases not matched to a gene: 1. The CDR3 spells CATISGGYNEQFF. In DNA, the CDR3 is TGTGCCACCATTAGCGGGGGGTACAATGAGCAGTTCTTC.

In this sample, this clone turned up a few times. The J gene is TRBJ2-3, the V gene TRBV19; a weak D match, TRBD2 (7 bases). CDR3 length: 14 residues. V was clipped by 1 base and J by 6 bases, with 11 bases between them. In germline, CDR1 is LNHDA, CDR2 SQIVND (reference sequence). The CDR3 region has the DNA TGTGCCAGTAGTATAGGGGGGGGCAGGGATACGCAGTATTTT. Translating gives CASSIGGGRDTQYF. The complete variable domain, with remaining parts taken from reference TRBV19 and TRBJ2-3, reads DGGITQSPKYLFRKEGQNVTLSCEQNLNHDAMYWYRQDPGQGLRLIYYSQIVNDFQKGDIAEGYSVSREKKESFPLTVTSAQKNPTAFYLCASSIGGGRDTQYFGPGTRLTVL.

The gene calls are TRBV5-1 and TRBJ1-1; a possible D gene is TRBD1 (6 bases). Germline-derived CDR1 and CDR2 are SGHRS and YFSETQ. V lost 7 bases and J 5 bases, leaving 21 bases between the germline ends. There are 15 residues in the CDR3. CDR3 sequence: CASYLTAGAGTEAFF. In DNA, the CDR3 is TGCGCCAGCTACCTAACCGCGGGGGCGGGAACTGAAGCTTTCTTT.

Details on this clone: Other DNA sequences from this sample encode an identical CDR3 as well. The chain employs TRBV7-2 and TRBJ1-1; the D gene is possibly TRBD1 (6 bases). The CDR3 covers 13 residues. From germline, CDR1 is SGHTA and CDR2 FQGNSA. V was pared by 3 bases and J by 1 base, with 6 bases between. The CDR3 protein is CASSLGQNTEAFF. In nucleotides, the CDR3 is TGTGCCAGCAGCTTGGGACAGAACACTGAAGCTTTCTTT.

CDR3: CASSLSPVPNQPQHF. The CDR3 DNA reads TGTGCCAGCAGTTTATCTCCAGTACCCAATCAGCCCCAGCATTTT. V and J are TRBV27 and TRBJ1-5; the D is unclear. V gave up 0 bases and J gave up 3 bases, with 9 bases separating them. This CDR3 has 15 amino acids. The germline gives CDR1 MNHEY, CDR2 SMNVEV (reference sequence).

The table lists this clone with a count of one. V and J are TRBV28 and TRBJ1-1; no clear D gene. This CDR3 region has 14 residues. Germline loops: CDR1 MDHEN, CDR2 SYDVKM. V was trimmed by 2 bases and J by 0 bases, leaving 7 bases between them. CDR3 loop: CASSLTALNTEAFF. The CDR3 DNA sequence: TGTGCCAGCAGTTTAACAGCCCTGAACACTGAAGCTTTCTTT. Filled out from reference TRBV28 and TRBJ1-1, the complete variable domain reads DVKVTQSSRYLVKRTGEKVFLECVQDMDHENMFWYRQDPGLGLRLIYFSYDVKMKEKGDIPEGYSVSREKKERFSLILESASTNQTSMYLCASSLTALNTEAFFGQGTRLTVV.

CDR3 sequence (DNA): TGTGCCAGCAGTTTACAACAGATCTATGGCTACACCTTC. Its translation is CASSLQQIYGYTF. The rearrangement uses TRBV12-3 or TRBV12-4 and TRBJ1-2, with D unresolved. The CDR3 runs 13 residues. Deletions cut 2 bases from V and 4 bases from J, with 8 bases between.

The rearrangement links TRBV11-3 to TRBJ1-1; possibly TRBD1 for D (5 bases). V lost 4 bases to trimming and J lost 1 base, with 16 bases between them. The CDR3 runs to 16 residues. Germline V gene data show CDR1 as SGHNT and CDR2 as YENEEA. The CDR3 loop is CASSSLGANENTEAFF. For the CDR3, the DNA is TGTGCCAGCAGCTCTCTAGGGGCAAATGAGAACACTGAAGCTTTCTTT.

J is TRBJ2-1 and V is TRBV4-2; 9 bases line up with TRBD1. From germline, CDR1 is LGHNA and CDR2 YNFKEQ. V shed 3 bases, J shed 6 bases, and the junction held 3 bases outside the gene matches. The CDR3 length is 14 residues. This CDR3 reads CASSHLTGGNEQFF. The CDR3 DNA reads TGTGCCAGCAGCCATTTGACAGGGGGCAATGAGCAGTTCTTC.

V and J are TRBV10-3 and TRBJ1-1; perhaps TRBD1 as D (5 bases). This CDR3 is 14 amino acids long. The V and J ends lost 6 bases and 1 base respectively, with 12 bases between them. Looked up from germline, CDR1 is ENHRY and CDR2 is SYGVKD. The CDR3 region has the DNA TGTGCCATCAGATTAGACAGCTCGAACACTGAAGCTTTCTTT. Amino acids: CAIRLDSSNTEAFF.

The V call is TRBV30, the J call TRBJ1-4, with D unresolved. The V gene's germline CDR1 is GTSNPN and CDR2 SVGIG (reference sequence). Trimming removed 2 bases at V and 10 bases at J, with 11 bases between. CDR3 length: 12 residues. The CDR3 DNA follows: TGTGCCTGGAGTCCGGGTCTCGTAAAACTGTTTTTT. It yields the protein CAWSPGLVKLFF.

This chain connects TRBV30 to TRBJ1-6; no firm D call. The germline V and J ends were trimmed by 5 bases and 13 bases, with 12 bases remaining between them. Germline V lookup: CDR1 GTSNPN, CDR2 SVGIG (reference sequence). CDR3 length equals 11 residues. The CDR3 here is CAWAKPRPLHF. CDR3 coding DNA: TGTGCCTGGGCGAAGCCTCGGCCCCTCCACTTT. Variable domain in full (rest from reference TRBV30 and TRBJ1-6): SQTIHQWPATLVQPVGSPLSLECTVEGTSNPNLYWYRQAAGRGLQLLFYSVGIGQISSEVPQNLSASRPQDRQFILSSKKLLLSDSGFYLCAWAKPRPLHFGNGTRLTVT.

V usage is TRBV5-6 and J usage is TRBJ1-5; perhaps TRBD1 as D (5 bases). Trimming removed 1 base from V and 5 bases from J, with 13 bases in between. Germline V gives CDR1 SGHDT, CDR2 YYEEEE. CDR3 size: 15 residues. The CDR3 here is CASSLRRQWDQPQHF. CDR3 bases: TGTGCCAGCAGCTTGAGGCGACAGTGGGATCAGCCCCAGCATTTT.

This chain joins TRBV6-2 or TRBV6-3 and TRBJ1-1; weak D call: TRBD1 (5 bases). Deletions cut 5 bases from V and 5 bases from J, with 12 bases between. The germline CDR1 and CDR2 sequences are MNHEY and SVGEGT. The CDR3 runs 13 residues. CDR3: CASSQGEWTEAFF. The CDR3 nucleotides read TGTGCCAGCAGTCAAGGGGAATGGACTGAAGCTTTCTTT.

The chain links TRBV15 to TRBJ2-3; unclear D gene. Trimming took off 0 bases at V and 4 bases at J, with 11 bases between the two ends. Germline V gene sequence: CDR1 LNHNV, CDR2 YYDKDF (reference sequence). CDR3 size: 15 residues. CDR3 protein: CATSRDLVRSDTQYF. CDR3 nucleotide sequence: TGTGCCACCAGCAGAGATCTAGTGAGATCAGATACGCAGTATTTT.

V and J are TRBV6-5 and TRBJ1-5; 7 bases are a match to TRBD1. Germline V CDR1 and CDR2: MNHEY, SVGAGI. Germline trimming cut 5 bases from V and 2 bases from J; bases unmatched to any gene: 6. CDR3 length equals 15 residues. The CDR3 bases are TGTGCCAGCAGTATAGACAGGGAGGGCAATCAGCCCCAGCATTTT. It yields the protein CASSIDREGNQPQHF.

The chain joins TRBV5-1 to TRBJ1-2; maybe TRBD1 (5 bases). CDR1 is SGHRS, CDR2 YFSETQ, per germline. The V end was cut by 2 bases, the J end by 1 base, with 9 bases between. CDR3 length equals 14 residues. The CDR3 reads CASSLDSLNYGYTF. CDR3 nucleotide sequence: TGCGCCAGCAGCTTAGACAGCCTTAACTATGGCTACACCTTC. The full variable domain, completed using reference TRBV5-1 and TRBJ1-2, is KAGVTQTPRYLIKTRGQQVTLSCSPISGHRSVSWYQQTPGQGLQFLFEYFSETQRNKGNFPGRFSGRQFSNSRSEMNVSTLELGDSALYLCASSLDSLNYGYTFGSGTRLTVV.

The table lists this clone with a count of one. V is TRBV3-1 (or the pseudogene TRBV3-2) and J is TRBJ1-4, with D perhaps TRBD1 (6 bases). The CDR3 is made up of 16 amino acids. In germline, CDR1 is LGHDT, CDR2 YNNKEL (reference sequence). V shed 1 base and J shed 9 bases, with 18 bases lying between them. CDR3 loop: CASSQVGTGLLQKLFF. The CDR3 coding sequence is TGTGCCAGCAGCCAAGTAGGTACAGGGTTACTTCAAAAACTGTTTTTT.

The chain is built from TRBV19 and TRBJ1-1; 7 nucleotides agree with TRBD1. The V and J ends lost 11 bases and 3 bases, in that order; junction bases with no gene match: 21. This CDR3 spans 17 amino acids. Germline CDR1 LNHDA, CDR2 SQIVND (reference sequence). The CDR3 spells CASGEYLRTGRDTEAFF. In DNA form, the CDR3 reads TGTGCCTCTGGGGAATATCTCCGGACAGGACGGGACACTGAAGCTTTCTTT.

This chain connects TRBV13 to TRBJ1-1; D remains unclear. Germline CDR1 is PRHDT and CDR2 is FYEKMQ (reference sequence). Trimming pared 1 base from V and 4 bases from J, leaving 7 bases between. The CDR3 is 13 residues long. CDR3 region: CASSLVSGTEAFF. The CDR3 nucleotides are TGTGCCAGCAGCTTAGTGAGTGGCACTGAAGCTTTCTTT.

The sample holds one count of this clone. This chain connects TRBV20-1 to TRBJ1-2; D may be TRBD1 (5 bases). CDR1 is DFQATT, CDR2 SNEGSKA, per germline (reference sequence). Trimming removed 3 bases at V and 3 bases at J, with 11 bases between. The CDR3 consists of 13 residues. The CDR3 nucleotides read TGCAGTGCTAGTAGGGGCCTTGACTATGGCTACACCTTC. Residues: CSASRGLDYGYTF.

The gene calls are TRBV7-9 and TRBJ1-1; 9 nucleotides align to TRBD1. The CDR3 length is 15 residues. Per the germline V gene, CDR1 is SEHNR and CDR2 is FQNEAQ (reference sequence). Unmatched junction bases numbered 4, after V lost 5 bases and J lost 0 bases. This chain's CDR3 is CASSPGQGVNTEAFF. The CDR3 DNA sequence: TGTGCCAGCAGCCCGGGACAGGGAGTGAACACTGAAGCTTTCTTT.